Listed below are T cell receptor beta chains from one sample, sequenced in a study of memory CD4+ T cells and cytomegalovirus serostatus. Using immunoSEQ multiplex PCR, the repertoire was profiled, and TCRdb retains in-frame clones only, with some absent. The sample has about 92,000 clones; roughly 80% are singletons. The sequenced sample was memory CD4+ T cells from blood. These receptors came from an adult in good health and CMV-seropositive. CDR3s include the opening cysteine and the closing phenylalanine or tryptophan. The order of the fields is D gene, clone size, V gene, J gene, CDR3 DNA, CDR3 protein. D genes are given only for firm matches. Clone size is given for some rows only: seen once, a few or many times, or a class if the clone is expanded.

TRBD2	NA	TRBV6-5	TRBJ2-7	TGTGCCAGCAGGACTAGCGGGAGGCCCTCCTACGAGCAGTACTTC	CASRTSGRPSYEQYF
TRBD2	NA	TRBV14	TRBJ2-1	TGTGCCAGCAGCCAAGAAGGTCGGGCTAGCGGGAGGGTCGGGCAGTTCTTC	CASSQEGRASGRVGQFF
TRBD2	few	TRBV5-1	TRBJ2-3	TGCGCCAGCAGCCCCTCCTCTAGCGGGAGGGCGGATACGCAGTATTTT	CASSPSSSGRADTQYF
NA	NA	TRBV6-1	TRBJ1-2	TGTGCCAGCAGTGCGGAGAGAATTTATGGCTACACCTTC	CASSAERIYGYTF
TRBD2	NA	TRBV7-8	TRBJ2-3	TGTGCCAGCAGCACGCTAGCGGCAGATACGCAGTATTTT	CASSTLAADTQYF
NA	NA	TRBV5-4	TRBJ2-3	TGTGCCAGCAGCTTGGGAGGGCAGGGGCGGCCAGATACGCAGTATTTT	CASSLGGQGRPDTQYF
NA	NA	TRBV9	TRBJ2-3	TGTGCCAGCAGCTGGCGGGGCACAGATACGCAGTATTTT	CASSWRGTDTQYF
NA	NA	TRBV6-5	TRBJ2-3	TGTGCCAGCGCCCCGCGGGGCAGGGAGACAGATACGCAGTATTTT	CASAPRGRETDTQYF
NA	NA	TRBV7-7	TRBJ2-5	TGTGCTAGCAGCCCAGGGGTAGGAACGTCCGCGCCGGAGACCCAGTACTTC	CASSPGVGTSAPETQYF
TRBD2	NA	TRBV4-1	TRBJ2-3	TGCGCCAGCAGCCACTCTCGAGAGAGCGGGAGGGGTGGGTCAGATACGCAGTATTTT	CASSHSRESGRGGSDTQYF
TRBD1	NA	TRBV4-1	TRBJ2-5	TGCGCCAGCAGCCGGGGACAGGAGGCAGAGACCCAGTACTTC	CASSRGQEAETQYF
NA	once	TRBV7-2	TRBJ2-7	TGTGCCAGCAGCCCCTCGACGGTCACTTCCTACGAGCAGTACTTC	CASSPSTVTSYEQYF
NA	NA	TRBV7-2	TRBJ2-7	TGTGCCAGCAGCCCCCAGGCCCCTAATGAGCAGTACTTC	CASSPQAPNEQYF
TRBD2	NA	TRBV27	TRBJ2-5	TGTGCCAGCAGTTTGGGAGGGCCACAAGAGACCCAGTACTTC	CASSLGGPQETQYF
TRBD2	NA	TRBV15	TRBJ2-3	TGTGCCACCAGCAGAGATTCCGGACTAGCGGGATCTAGCACAGATACGCAGTATTTT	CATSRDSGLAGSSTDTQYF
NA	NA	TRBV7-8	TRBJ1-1	TGTGCCAGCAGCCTACTTCAGGGGAAACAGAACACTGAAGCTTTCTTT	CASSLLQGKQNTEAFF
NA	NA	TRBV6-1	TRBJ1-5	TGTGCCAGCACCAGAACAGGGACATATCAGCCCCAGCATTTT	CASTRTGTYQPQHF
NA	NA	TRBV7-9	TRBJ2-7	TGTGCCAGCAGCTTAGTTGCTGGGGACGAACCCTACGAGCAGTACTTC	CASSLVAGDEPYEQYF
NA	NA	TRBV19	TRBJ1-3	TGTGCCTCCGCTACGAGGGGAAACACCATATATTTT	CASATRGNTIYF
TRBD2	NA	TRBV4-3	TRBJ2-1	TGCGCCAGCAGCCAAGATCACACCGGGGGGGCGGGGTACAATGAGCAGTTCTTC	CASSQDHTGGAGYNEQFF
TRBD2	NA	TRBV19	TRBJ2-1	TGTGCCAGTAGTCCTAGCGGGTATGAGCAGTTCTTC	CASSPSGYEQFF
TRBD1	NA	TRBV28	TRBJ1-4	TGTGCCAGCAGCTCCGGGACAGTTAAAGAAAAACTGTTTTTT	CASSSGTVKEKLFF
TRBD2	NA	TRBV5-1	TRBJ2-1	TGCGCCAGCAGCCTCACTAGCGGGAGGGAAAGTGAGCAGTTCTTC	CASSLTSGRESEQFF
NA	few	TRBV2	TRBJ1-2	TGTGCCAGCAGTGAAGGGGCAGGAACCTATGGCTACACCTTC	CASSEGAGTYGYTF
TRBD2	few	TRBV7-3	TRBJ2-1	TGTGCCAGCAGCTCCTTAGCGGGAGGATTCAATGAGCAGTTCTTC	CASSSLAGGFNEQFF
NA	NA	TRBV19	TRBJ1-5	TGTGCCAGTAGTTACTCGGGACTGCGGCGCAATCAGCCCCAGCATTTT	CASSYSGLRRNQPQHF
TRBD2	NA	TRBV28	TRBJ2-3	TGTGCCAGCAGAAAAGCGGGGATCACAGATACGCAGTATTTT	CASRKAGITDTQYF
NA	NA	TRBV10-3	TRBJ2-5	TGTGCCATCAGGGGGACACCGGAAGGGACCCAGTACTTC	CAIRGTPEGTQYF
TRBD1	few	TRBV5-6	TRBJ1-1	TGTGCCAGCAGCTTGGAGGTGGGACAGGGGCAAGTCTTT	CASSLEVGQGQVF
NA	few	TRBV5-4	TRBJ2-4	TGTGCCAGCAGCTCACCGGCCCTCCGCACCAAAAACATTCAGTACTTC	CASSSPALRTKNIQYF
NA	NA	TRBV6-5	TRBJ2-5	TGTGCCAGCAGTTACGGGTTTATGGAGACCCAGTACTTC	CASSYGFMETQYF
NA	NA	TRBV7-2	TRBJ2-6	TGTGCCAGCAGTCCAGGGGGGGCTGGGGCCAACGTCCTGACTTTC	CASSPGGAGANVLTF
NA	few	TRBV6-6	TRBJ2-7	TGTGCCAGCAGTTACTCGGAGAGCTCCTACGAGCAGTACTTC	CASSYSESSYEQYF
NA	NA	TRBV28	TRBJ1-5	TGTGCCAGCAGTTTATGGCGTATTATGCAGCCCCAGCATTTT	CASSLWRIMQPQHF
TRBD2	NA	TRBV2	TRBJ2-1	TGTGCCAGCAGTGAATGGGGACTAAACAATGAGCAGTTCTTC	CASSEWGLNNEQFF
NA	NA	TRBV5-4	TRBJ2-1	TGTGCCTCCGGGTCAGGAAACTACAATGAGCAGTTCTTC	CASGSGNYNEQFF
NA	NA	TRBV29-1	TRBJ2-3	TGCGCGACTAGGTGGGCAGATACGCAGTATTTT	CATRWADTQYF
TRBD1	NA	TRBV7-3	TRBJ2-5	TGTGCCAGCAGCTTAAGAGGGGGCTCTGGGGAGACCCAGTACTTC	CASSLRGGSGETQYF
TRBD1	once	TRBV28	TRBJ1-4	TGTGCCAGCGGGGTGGGACAGGCTAATGAAAAACTGTTTTTT	CASGVGQANEKLFF
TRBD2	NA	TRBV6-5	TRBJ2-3	TGTGCCAGCAGTTACTCACTAGCGGGACAAGATACGCAGTATTTT	CASSYSLAGQDTQYF
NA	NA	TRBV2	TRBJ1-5	TGTGCCAGCACAACGGGAGCGAGCAATCAGCCCCAGCATTTT	CASTTGASNQPQHF
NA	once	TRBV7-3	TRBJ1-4	TGTGCCAGCAGCTTTGGTTCCGGTGAAAAACTGTTTTTT	CASSFGSGEKLFF
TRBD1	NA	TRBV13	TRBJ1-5	TGTGCCAGCAGCTTAGTCAGGGGGCGGTGGGGTAGCAATCAGCCCCAGCATTTT	CASSLVRGRWGSNQPQHF
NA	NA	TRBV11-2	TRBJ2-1	TGTGCCAGCAGCGTCGGACAGCGGGATGAGCAGTTCTTC	CASSVGQRDEQFF
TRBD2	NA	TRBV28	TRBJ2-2	TGTGCCAGCAGTTTATGGACTAGCGTGAGCACGGAGCTGTTTTTT	CASSLWTSVSTELFF
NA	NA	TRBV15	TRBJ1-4	TGTGCCACCAGCAGAGATTTGGGGGGTCCAACTAATGAAAAACTGTTTTTT	CATSRDLGGPTNEKLFF
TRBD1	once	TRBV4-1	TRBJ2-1	TGCGCCAGCAGCCCCCCGGACAGGAACAATGAGCAGTTCTTC	CASSPPDRNNEQFF
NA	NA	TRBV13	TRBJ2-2	TGTGCCAGCAGCACGAGGTTCCCCGGGGAGCTGTTTTTT	CASSTRFPGELFF
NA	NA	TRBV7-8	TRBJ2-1	TGTGCCAGCAGCACTAGGGTCGGGGGCTCCTACAATGAGCAGTTCTTC	CASSTRVGGSYNEQFF
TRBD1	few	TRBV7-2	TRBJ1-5	TGTGCCAGCAGCCCCCTGGGAGGGGGCGTCAATCAGCCCCAGCATTTT	CASSPLGGGVNQPQHF
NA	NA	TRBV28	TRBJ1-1	TGTGCCAGCAGTTTATTTAGGGTTTTGGACACTGAAGCTTTCTTT	CASSLFRVLDTEAFF
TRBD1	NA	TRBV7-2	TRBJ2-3	TGTGCCAGCAGCTTGAGACAGGGTTGGGGCACAGATACGCAGTATTTT	CASSLRQGWGTDTQYF
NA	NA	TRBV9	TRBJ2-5	TGTGCCAGCAGCGGGAGGGGGGGACCCCAAGAGACCCAGTACTTC	CASSGRGGPQETQYF
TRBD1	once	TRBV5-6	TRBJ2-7	TGTGCCAGCAGCTCCCGGGACAGGGGGTTCTACGAGCAGTACTTC	CASSSRDRGFYEQYF
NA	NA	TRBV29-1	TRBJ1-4	TGCAGCGTTACGACGTCTCCTAATGAAAAACTGTTTTTT	CSVTTSPNEKLFF
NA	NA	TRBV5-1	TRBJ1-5	TGCGCCAGCAGCTTTGATAGCAATCAGCCCCAGCATTTT	CASSFDSNQPQHF
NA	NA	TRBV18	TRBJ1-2	TGTGCCAGCCGCGGGGCGCCTCTTGTCTATGGCTACACCTTC	CASRGAPLVYGYTF